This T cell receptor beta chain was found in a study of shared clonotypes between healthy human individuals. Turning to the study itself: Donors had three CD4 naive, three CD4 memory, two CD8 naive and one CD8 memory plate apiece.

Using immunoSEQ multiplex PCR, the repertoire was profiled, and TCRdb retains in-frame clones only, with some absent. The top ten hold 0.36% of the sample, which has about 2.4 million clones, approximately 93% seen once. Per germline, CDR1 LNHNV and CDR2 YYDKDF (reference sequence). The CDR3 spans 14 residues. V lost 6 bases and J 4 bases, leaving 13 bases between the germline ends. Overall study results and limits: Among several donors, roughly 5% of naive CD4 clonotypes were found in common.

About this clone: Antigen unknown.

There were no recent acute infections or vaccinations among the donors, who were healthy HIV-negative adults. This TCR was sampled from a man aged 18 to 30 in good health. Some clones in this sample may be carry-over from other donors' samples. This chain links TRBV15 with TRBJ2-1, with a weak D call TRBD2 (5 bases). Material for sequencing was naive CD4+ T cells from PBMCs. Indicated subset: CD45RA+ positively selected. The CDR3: CATSRRRLYNEQFF. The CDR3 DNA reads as TGTGCCACCAGTCGCCGGAGGTTATACAATGAGCAGTTCTTC.